This T cell receptor (beta chain) emerged from a study of T cells after yellow fever vaccination. Germline-derived CDR1 and CDR2 are SGHRS and YFSETQ. The length of the CDR3 is 13 residues. J lost 8 bases, V lost 0 bases, and 4 bases had no gene match. Each CDR3 protein is one row after TCRdb ran MiXCR on the 5' RACE reads. The top ten clones hold roughly a fifth of a sample with 300,000 to 350,000 distinct CDR3 sequences, 3.5% to 4.5% of them seen once. The sequence came from a man between 18 and 29 years old who received the YFV17D yellow fever vaccine. Sequences were derived from PBMCs, sampled 15 days after the yellow fever booster vaccination. The V and J genes are TRBV5-1 and TRBJ1-1; 7 bases are shared with TRBD1. In nucleotides, the CDR3 is TGCGCCAGCAGCTTGGGACAGGGCCCCGAAGCTTTCTTT. It codes for CASSLGQGPEAFF.